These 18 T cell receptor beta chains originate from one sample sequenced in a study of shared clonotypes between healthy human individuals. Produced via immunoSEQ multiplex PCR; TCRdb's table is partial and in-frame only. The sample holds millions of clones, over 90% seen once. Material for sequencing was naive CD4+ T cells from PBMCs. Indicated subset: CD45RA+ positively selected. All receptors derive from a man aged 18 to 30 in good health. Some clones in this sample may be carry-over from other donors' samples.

In nucleotides, the CDR3 is TGTGCCAGCAGTCCCAGGGACAGGGTGAGTCAGCCCCAGCATTTT. It translates to CASSPRDRVSQPQHF. The V call is TRBV27, the J call TRBJ1-5, with 9 bases lining up with TRBD1. The germline V gene encodes CDR1 MNHEY and CDR2 SMNVEV (reference sequence). The CDR3 sequence is 15 residues long. V was pared by 5 bases and J by 6 bases, with 8 bases of the junction left unmatched.

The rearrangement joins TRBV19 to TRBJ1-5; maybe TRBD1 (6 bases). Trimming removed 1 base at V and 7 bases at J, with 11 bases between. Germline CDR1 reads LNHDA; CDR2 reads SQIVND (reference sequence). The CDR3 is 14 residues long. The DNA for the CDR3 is TGTGCCAGTAGTATAGTGGGGGGGCAACAGCCCCAGCATTTT. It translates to CASSIVGGQQPQHF.

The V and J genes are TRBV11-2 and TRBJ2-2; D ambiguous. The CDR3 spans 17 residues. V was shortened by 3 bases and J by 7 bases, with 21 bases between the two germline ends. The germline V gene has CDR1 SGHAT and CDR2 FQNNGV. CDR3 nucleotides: TGTGCCAGCAGCTTGCTACCCCTGTCGGCGGCTGGCGGGGAGCTGTTTTTT. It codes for CASSLLPLSAAGGELFF.

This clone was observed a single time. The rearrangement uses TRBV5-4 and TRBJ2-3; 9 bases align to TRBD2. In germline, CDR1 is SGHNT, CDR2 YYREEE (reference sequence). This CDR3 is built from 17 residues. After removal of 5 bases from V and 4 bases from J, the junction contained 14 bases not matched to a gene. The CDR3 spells CASSRRTGGRAPDTQYF. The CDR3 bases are TGTGCCAGCAGTCGCCGAACCGGCGGGAGGGCCCCAGATACGCAGTATTTT. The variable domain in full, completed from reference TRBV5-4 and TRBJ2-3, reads ETGVTQSPTHLIKTRGQQVTLRCSSQSGHNTVSWYQQALGQGPQFIFQYYREEENGRGNFPPRFSGLQFPNYSSELNVNALELDDSALYLCASSRRTGGRAPDTQYFGPGTRLTVL.

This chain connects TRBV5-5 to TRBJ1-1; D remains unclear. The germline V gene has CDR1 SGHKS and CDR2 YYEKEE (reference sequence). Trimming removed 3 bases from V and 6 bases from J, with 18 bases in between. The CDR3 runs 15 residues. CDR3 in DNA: TGTGCCAGCAGCTATTCCCAAGTAGGGCGAGCTGAAGCTTTCTTT. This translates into CASSYSQVGRAEAFF.

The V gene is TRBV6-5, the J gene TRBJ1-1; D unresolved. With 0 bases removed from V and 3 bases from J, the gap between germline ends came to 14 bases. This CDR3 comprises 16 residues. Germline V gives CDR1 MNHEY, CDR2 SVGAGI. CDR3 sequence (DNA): TGTGCCAGCAGTTACTCTACCCTCGGGGTCGACACTGAAGCTTTCTTT. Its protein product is CASSYSTLGVDTEAFF.

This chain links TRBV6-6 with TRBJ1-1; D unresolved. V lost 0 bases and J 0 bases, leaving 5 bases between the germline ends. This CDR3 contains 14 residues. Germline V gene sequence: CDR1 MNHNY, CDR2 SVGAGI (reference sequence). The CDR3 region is CASSYSAVNTEAFF. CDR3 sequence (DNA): TGTGCCAGCAGTTACTCAGCGGTGAACACTGAAGCTTTCTTT.

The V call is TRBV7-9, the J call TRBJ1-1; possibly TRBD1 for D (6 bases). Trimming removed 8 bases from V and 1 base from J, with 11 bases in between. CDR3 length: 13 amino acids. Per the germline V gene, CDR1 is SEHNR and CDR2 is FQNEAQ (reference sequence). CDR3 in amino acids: CASEWGQNTEAFF. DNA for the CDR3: TGTGCCAGCGAGTGGGGGCAGAACACTGAAGCTTTCTTT.

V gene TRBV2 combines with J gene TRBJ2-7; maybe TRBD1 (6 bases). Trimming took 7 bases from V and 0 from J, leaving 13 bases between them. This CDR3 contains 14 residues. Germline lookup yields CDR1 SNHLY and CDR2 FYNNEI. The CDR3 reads CASTYRTDSYEQYF. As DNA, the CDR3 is TGTGCCAGCACGTACCGGACAGACTCCTACGAGCAGTACTTC.

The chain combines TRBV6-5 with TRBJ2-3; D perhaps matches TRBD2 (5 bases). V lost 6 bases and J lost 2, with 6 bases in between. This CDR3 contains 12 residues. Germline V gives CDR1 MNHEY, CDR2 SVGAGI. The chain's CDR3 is CASRDFTDTQYF. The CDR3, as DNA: TGTGCCAGCAGGGACTTCACAGATACGCAGTATTTT.

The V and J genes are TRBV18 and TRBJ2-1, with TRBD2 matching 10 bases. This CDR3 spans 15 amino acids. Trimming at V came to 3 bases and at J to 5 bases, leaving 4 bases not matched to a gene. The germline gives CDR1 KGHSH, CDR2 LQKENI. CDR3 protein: CASSPTSGNNNEQFF. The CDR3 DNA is TGTGCCAGCTCACCTACTAGCGGGAACAACAATGAGCAGTTCTTC.

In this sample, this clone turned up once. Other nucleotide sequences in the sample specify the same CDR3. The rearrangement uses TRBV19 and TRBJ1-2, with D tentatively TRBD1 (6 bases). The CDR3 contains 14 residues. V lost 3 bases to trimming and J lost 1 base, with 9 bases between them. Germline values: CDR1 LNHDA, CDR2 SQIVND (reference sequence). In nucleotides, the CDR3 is TGTGCCAGTAGTATTGCCAGGGGTAACTATGGCTACACCTTC. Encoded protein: CASSIARGNYGYTF.

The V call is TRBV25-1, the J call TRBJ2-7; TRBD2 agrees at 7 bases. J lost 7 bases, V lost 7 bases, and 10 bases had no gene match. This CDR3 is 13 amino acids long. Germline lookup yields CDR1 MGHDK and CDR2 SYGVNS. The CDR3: CASTPSGGGEQYF. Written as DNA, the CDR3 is TGTGCCAGCACCCCCTCCGGGGGAGGGGAGCAGTACTTC.

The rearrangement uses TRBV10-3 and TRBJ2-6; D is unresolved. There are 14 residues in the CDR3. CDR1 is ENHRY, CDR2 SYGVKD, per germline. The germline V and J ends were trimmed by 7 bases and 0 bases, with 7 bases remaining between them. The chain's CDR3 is CAIMESSGANVLTF. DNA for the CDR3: TGTGCCATCATGGAATCCTCTGGGGCCAACGTCCTGACTTTC.

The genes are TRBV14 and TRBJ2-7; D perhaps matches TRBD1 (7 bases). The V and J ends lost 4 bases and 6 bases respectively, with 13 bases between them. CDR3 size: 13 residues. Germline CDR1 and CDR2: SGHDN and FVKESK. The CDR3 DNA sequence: TGTGCCAGCAGCCGCCACCAGGGGGGCGAGCAGTACTTC. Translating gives CASSRHQGGEQYF.

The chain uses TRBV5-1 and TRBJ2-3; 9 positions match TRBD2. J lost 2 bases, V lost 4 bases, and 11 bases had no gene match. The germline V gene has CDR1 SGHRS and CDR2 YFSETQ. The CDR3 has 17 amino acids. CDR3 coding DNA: TGCGCCAGCAGCCCGTTCAGGGCTAGCGGGATCACAGATACGCAGTATTTT. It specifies CASSPFRASGITDTQYF.

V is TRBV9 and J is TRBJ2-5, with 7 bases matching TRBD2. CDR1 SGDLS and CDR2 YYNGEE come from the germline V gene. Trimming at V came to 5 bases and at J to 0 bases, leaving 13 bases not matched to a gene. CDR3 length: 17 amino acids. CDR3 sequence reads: CASSRASGQLYQETQYF. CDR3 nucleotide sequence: TGTGCCAGCAGTAGGGCTAGCGGCCAATTGTACCAAGAGACCCAGTACTTC.

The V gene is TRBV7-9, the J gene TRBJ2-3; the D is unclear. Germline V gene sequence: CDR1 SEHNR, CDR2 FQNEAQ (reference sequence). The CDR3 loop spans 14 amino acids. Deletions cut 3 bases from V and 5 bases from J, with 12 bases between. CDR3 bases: TGTGCCAGCAGCTTGAGTGTGTTCGGAGATACGCAGTATTTT. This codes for CASSLSVFGDTQYF.